This T cell receptor beta chain appears in the sequencing data of a study of cytomegalovirus exposure and HLA in healthy donors. The study, taken as a whole, reports: Using the classifier, cytomegalovirus status was reportedly diagnosed with high specificity and sensitivity. Within an earlier analysis, most TCR beta V segments proved productive either about 87% or about 30% of the time.

The PCR was carried out with 60 Vbeta primers and 13 Jbeta primers. TCRdb keeps only in-frame clones here, not all; method: immunoSEQ multiplex PCR. The specimen's table records fewer than 130,000 clones. For this clone: Its antigen remains unknown. An end of the junction does not agree with germline; a read error may underlie this. This same CDR3 is encoded by further DNA sequences in the sample.

The sequence came from a man between 45 and 60 years old in good health and CMV-seronegative. Sequencing was done on a sample of PBMCs.

CDR3 nucleotides: TGCGCCAGCAGCCAAGATGGGACAGGGAAGAGACCCCTCCATTTT. It is translated as CASSQDGTGKRPLHF. The chain carries TRBV4-3 and TRBJ1-6; TRBD1 matches at 9 bases. The CDR3 has 15 amino acids. Germline V CDR1 and CDR2: LGHNA, YSLEER.